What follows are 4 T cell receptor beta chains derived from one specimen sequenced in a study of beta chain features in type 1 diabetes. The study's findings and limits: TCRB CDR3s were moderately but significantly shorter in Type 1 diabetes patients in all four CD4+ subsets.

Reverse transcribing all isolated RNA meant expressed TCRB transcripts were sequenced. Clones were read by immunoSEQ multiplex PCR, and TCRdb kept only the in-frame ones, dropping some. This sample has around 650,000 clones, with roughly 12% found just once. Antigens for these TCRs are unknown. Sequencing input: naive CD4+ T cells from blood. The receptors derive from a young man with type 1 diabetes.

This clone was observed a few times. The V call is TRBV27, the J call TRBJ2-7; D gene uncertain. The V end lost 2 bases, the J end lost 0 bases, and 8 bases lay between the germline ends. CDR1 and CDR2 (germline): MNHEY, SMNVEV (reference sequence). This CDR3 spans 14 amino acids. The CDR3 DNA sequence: TGTGCCAGCAGTTTAGGGCAGAGCTCCTACGAGCAGTACTTC. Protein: CASSLGQSSYEQYF.

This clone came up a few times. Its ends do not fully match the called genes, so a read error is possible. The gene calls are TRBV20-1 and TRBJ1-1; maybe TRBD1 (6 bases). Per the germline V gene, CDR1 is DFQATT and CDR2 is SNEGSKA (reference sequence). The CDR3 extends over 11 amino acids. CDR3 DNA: TGCAGTGCCAGAGGGGGGGTCGGAGCTTTCTTT. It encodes CSARGGVGAFF.

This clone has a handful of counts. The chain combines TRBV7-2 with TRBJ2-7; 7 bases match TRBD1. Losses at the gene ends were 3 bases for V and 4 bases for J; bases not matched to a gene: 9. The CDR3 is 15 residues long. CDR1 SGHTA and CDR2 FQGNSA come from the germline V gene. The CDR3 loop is CASSFGTEDWYEQYF. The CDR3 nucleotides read TGTGCCAGCAGCTTTGGGACAGAGGACTGGTACGAGCAGTACTTC.

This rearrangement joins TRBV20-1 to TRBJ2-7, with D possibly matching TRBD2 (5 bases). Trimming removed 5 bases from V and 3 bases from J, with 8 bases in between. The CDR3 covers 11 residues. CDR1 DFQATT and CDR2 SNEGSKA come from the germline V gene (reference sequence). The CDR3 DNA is TGCAGTGCTGAGCGGAGCTACGAGCAGTACTTC. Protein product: CSAERSYEQYF.